The 4 T cell receptor beta chains listed next were all sequenced from one sample in a study of blood T cells in healthy people across ages (dated by TCRdb to the mid-2010s). Library preparation used 5' RACE. Data came from an Illumina HiSeq 2500. The second PCR ran for roughly 7 to 12 cycles and used a J-beta primer mix along with a sample-barcoded 5' primer. The public reads were quality trimmed at Q25 with fastp and then assembled into clones with MiXCR by TCRdb, keeping productive beta chains. Each record represents a unique CDR3 protein, reported with the most common genes and DNA among its rows. The sample includes about 1.4 million distinct CDR3 sequences, with around 55% observed a single time. The ten largest account for approximately 7% of the sample. The sample taken for sequencing was blood. These receptors were obtained from a man aged 18 to 30 in good health.

This clonotype was found many times. V is TRBV29-1 and J is TRBJ2-5; 7 nucleotides align to TRBD1. CDR3 length equals 13 residues. J was trimmed by 5 bases and V by 6 bases; bases with no gene match: 9. CDR1 is SQVTM and CDR2 is ANQGSEA in the germline V gene. CDR3 DNA sequence: TGCAGCGTGACGGGACAGCCGGGGGAGACCCAGTACTTC. Translation: CSVTGQPGETQYF. The full variable domain, with the rest looked up from reference TRBV29-1 and TRBJ2-5, is SAVISQKPSRDICQRGTSLTIQCQVDSQVTMMFWYRQQPGQSLTLIATANQGSEATYESGFVIDKFPISRPNLTFSTLTVSNMSPEDSSIYLCSVTGQPGETQYFGPGTRLLVL.

The V gene is TRBV10-3, the J gene TRBJ2-3; 8 nucleotides match TRBD2. Germline CDR1 is ENHRY and CDR2 is SYGVKD. J was trimmed by 4 bases and V by 3 bases; bases with no gene match: 3. This CDR3 is built from 14 residues. This CDR3 is CAISEPGGSDTQYF. The CDR3 DNA sequence: TGTGCCATCAGTGAACCGGGAGGGTCAGATACGCAGTATTTT.

This chain uses TRBV30 with TRBJ2-1; 8 bases line up with TRBD1. Gene TRBJ2-7 matches the end of the DNA better, so the J call may be wrong. CDR3 length equals 15 residues. Per germline, CDR1 GTSNPN and CDR2 SVGIG (reference sequence). As DNA, the CDR3 is TGTGCCTGGAGTGGGGGGACAGGCCAATACAATGAGCAGTACTTC. Translating it yields CAWSGGTGQYNEQYF.

CDR3 loop: CSARPQRGGAVETRYF. The CDR3 nucleotides read TGCAGTGCTAGACCCCAGCGCGGGGGGGCCGTCGAGACCCGGTACTTC. The chain is built from TRBV20-1 and TRBJ2-7; 9 nucleotides line up with TRBD2. CDR1 and CDR2 (germline): DFQATT, SNEGSKA (reference sequence). This CDR3 is 16 amino acids long. V lost 2 bases and J lost 12; bases outside the gene matches: 20.